This T cell receptor beta chain was captured in a study of T cell responses to AZD1222 COVID-19 vaccine. Study at large: The analysis combined second doses at about 4 or about 12 weeks. Study conclusions and caveats: CD4 TCRs linked to vaccination spanned spike, dominating at 160-218 and 743-854. Repertoires were sampled only after the peak T cell response.

The V end lost 3 bases, the J end lost 8 bases, and 11 bases lay between the germline ends. CDR3 length: 12 residues. Germline CDR1 SGHNT, CDR2 YYREEE (reference sequence). Worth noting for this clone: Its antigen is not known.

Clones were read by immunoSEQ multiplex PCR, and TCRdb kept only the in-frame ones, dropping some. The sample contains 130,000 or so clones, approximately 94% of which appear only once. V gene TRBV5-4 combines with J gene TRBJ1-2; D remains unclear. The TCR was taken from an adult in good health. The material sequenced was peripheral blood, taken on day 0 of AZD1222 vaccination. DNA for the CDR3: TGTGCCAGCAGCTCGGGCCCCACAGGCTACACCTTC. Translation gives CASSSGPTGYTF.